The sequence of this TCR beta chain was determined in a study of blood T cells in healthy people across ages. The authors ran a second PCR of roughly 6 to 12 cycles using a sample-barcoded 5' primer and a J-beta primer mix. Each cDNA molecule was tagged by a template-switch adaptor with 12 random nucleotides. TCRdb used MiXCR to reprocess the 5' RACE reads, holding one entry per CDR3 protein. This table has around 1,000,000 distinct CDR3 sequences, almost 25% appearing once. Study-level findings and limits: It was held that the diversity estimates obtained from one million T cells were underestimates.

This clonotype appeared a few times. The antigen is unknown. These data also formed part of another study, on T cells of mothers and their children. That source reports: At a sensitivity of roughly 91 clones per million clonotypes, no persistent microchimeric T cell clones appeared.

This receptor was taken from a girl aged 2-15 years in good health. Material for sequencing was blood.

CDR3 nucleotide sequence: TGCAGCGTGAGGGGGACAGGCCTCAATCAGCCCCAGCATTTT. It is translated as CSVRGTGLNQPQHF. The genes are TRBV29-1 and TRBJ1-5; 8 bases line up with TRBD1. Germline V gene lookup returns CDR1 SQVTM and CDR2 ANQGSEA. With 6 bases clipped from V and 3 bases from J, the junction kept 7 bases outside the gene matches. The length of the CDR3 is 14 residues.